Presented here are 6 T cell receptor beta chains from one specimen sequenced in a study of post-analysis software for immune sequencing data. The study, taken as a whole, reports: Patients used a handful of TRBV segments, including TRBV5-6, TRBV5-1 and TRBV20-1, more often than controls.

Included in the TCR beta cDNA libraries were unique molecular identifiers. Each CDR3 protein gets one entry after TCRdb re-called the PCR reads with MiXCR. The repertoire has hundreds of thousands of distinct CDR3 sequences, roughly 50% of them found once; the top ten carry 4% to 5.5%. For these receptors, no antigen is known. Sample: blood. The receptor set was obtained from a girl aged 10-17 years with multiple sclerosis.

The V gene is TRBV6-5, the J gene TRBJ1-6; possibly TRBD1 for D (6 bases). Germline V lookup: CDR1 MNHEY, CDR2 SVGAGI. Trimming stripped 2 bases from V and 9 bases from J, with 20 bases between. This CDR3 has 17 amino acids. The CDR3: CASSYQGSRSGGSPLHF. The CDR3 DNA reads TGTGCCAGCAGTTACCAGGGGTCACGCTCTGGGGGTTCACCCCTCCACTTT.

A few counts support this clonotype. This chain links TRBV12-3 or TRBV12-4 with TRBJ2-5, with D perhaps TRBD1 (7 bases). Between the trimmed V and J ends, which lost 5 bases and 4 bases, there was a span of 23 bases. The CDR3 runs 17 residues. In DNA form, the CDR3 reads TGTGCCAGCAGTCCCTTCCGGGACAGCGGACTAATAGAGACCCAGTACTTC. Translation gives CASSPFRDSGLIETQYF.

This clonotype was seen just once. The rearrangement uses TRBV7-9 and TRBJ2-5; TRBD2 agrees at 13 bases. The length of the CDR3 is 17 residues. From germline, CDR1 is SEHNR and CDR2 FQNEAQ (reference sequence). The junction had 9 bases not matched to a gene; V was cut back by 4 bases and J by 4 bases. This chain's CDR3 is CASSSGLAGASGETQYF. CDR3 coding DNA: TGTGCCAGCAGCTCCGGACTAGCGGGGGCCTCAGGAGAGACCCAGTACTTC.

This chain connects TRBV6-5 to TRBJ2-7, with 9 bases fitting TRBD1. The CDR3 has 13 amino acids. V lost 0 bases, J lost 12 bases, and 6 bases stayed unmatched. Germline CDR1 is MNHEY and CDR2 is SVGAGI. CDR3 sequence reads: CASSYSGTGFWYF. Written as DNA, the CDR3 is TGTGCCAGCAGTTACTCTGGGACAGGGTTCTGGTACTTC.

The chain combines TRBV14 with TRBJ2-7; 9 positions match TRBD1. Germline V gene lookup returns CDR1 SGHDN and CDR2 FVKESK. The CDR3 is made up of 15 amino acids. V was pared by 3 bases and J by 6 bases, with 9 bases of the junction left unmatched. The CDR3 DNA is TGTGCCAGCAGCCAGTCGGGACAGGGTTTAGGCGAGCAGTACTTC. This translates into CASSQSGQGLGEQYF.

This clonotype was counted a few times. The rearrangement uses TRBV15 and TRBJ2-1; 7 bases are a match to TRBD2. CDR1 and CDR2 (germline): LNHNV, YYDKDF (reference sequence). CDR3 size: 18 residues. Trimming removed 5 bases from V and 4 bases from J; junction bases left unmatched: 17. CDR3 region: CATSAFYTLAESYNEQFF. In DNA, the CDR3 is TGTGCCACCAGCGCCTTCTATACTCTAGCGGAGAGTTACAATGAGCAGTTCTTC.